This TCR beta chain was obtained from a study of blood T cell repertoires in COVID-19. Sequencing used immunoSEQ multiplex PCR; TCRdb keeps in-frame clones, though not all of them. This sample carries about 180,000 clones, roughly 84% of them seen once, and the ten largest clones take around an eighth. The V gene's germline CDR1 is MDHEN and CDR2 SYDVKM. V lost 8 bases to trimming and J lost 5 bases, with 17 bases between them. CDR3 length: 14 amino acids. This chain links TRBV28 with TRBJ2-3; tentatively, D is TRBD1 (6 bases). Source material: peripheral blood. The receptor comes from a young man with active or convalescent COVID-19. The CDR3 reads CASGTQGAVDTQYF. The CDR3 bases are TGTGCCAGCGGAACACAGGGAGCAGTAGATACGCAGTATTTT.